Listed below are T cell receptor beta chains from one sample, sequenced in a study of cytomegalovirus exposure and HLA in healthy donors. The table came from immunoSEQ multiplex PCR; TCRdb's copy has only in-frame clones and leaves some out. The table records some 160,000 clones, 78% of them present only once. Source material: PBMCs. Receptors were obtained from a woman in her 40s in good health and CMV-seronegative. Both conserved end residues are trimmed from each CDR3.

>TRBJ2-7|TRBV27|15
ASSSHRTSGGFDEQY
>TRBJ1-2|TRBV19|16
ASSNQREEAGNNYGYT
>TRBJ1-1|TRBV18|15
ASSPTGGGVVNAEAF
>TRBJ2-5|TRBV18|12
ASSPGQGSETQY
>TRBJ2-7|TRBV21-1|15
ASSKAFSGGPSYEQY
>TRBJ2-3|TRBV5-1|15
ASSLGLAGGALDTQY
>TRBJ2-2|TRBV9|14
ASSVALAGNTGELF
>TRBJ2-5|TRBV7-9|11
ASSSGQGETQY
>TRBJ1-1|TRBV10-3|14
AISESGGRGNTEAF
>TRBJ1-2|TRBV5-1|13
ASSSGQGGFGGYT
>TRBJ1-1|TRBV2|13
ASRPRQGGFPGAF